This T cell receptor (beta chain) was identified during a study of T-cell memory formation after mild COVID-19. Study context: TCR clusters were mostly confined to one donor each. Findings of the study overall: Whether second-wave clones peaking at day 37 were SARS-CoV-2 specific went unconfirmed. Clones which contracted sat mainly in CM and EM if CD4+, and in EMRA if CD8+. Memory cells collected pre-infection included some clones that later responded, suggesting cross-reactive memory joined.

This clonotype was recorded a few times. The target antigen is unknown. The CDR3 length is 14 residues. After removal of 5 bases from V and 6 bases from J, the junction contained 5 bases not matched to a gene. Germline lookup yields CDR1 SGHRS and CDR2 YFSETQ. In TCRdb, the 5' RACE reads were re-called with MiXCR into one record per CDR3 protein. The sample shows about 470,000 distinct CDR3 sequences, nearly 25% of them seen only once. Sequenced material: PBMCs or a T cell subset sorted from them (not recorded which). The receptor's source is an adult woman who had mild COVID-19 (a few samples of this study predate the infection). Cell type and time point are not known. The rearrangement links TRBV5-1 to TRBJ2-3, with TRBD1 matching 11 bases. The CDR3 DNA is TGCGCCAGCAGACCCGGACAGGGGGCGGATACGCAGTATTTT. It yields the protein CASRPGQGADTQYF.